The TCR beta chain under discussion was sequenced for a study of blood T cell repertoires in COVID-19. Here immunoSEQ multiplex PCR was the method, and the copy in TCRdb shows in-frame clones only, minus some. The repertoire holds about 380,000 clones, 87% seen once, with 1.3% in the top ten. Across roughly 25 US areas, participants ranged in age from about 18 to 90 years. Assignments of participants to cohorts depended upon their own reported clinical history. Germline V gene sequence: CDR1 MGHRA, CDR2 YSYEKL. There are 16 residues in the CDR3. With V trimmed by 2 bases and J by 2 bases, 5 bases remained unmatched.

V gene TRBV4-1 combines with J gene TRBJ2-3; 9 bases fit TRBD1. The source of this sequence is a man aged 25-40 years who had recovered from COVID-19. The sequenced sample was PBMCs or T cells enriched from blood (not recorded which). The CDR3 spells CASSQYGTGPTDTQYF. The CDR3 DNA reads TGCGCCAGCAGCCAATACGGGACAGGGCCCACAGATACGCAGTATTTT.